The 3 T cell receptor beta chains below were found in one sample sequenced in a study of OX40 agonist ivuxolimab in advanced cancers. Repertoires were generated with immunoSEQ multiplex PCR, while TCRdb's copy carries only in-frame clones and drops some. The table lists about 22,000 clones, 80% to 85% of them singletons, with around 35% in the top ten. The sequencing used CD4+ or CD8+ T cells sorted from blood, collected in a trial of the OX40 agonist ivuxolimab. The source is an adult with an advanced solid tumor such as melanoma, head and neck, liver or kidney cancer.

The gene calls are TRBV10-3 and TRBJ2-3; either TRBD1 or TRBD2 may supply D (6 bases each). V was shortened by 3 bases and J by 1 base, with 14 bases between the two germline ends. Germline assignment: CDR1 ENHRY and CDR2 SYGVKD. This CDR3 region has 16 residues. The CDR3 reads CAISDEGGSGTDTQYF. The CDR3 nucleotides are TGTGCCATCAGTGACGAGGGGGGTTCGGGCACAGATACGCAGTATTTT.

The genes are TRBV6-5 and TRBJ2-1; the D gene could be TRBD1 or TRBD2 (6 bases each). The ends were cut back, 7 bases at V and 7 bases at J, with 17 bases in the middle. The CDR3 has 14 residues. CDR1 is MNHEY, CDR2 SVGAGI, per germline. For the CDR3, the DNA is TGTGCCAGCATTGCCCGAGGGGGGAGGAATGAGCAGTTCTTC. The encoded protein is CASIARGGRNEQFF.

This chain connects TRBV19 to TRBJ2-4; D could derive from TRBD1 or TRBD2 (5 bases each). Germline V gives CDR1 LNHDA, CDR2 SQIVND (reference sequence). The V end was cut by 2 bases, the J end by 5 bases, with 13 bases between. This CDR3 is 15 amino acids long. CDR3 sequence (DNA): TGTGCCAGTAGTATACCTGTGGGACCCCAAAACATTCAGTACTTC. This gives the protein CASSIPVGPQNIQYF.